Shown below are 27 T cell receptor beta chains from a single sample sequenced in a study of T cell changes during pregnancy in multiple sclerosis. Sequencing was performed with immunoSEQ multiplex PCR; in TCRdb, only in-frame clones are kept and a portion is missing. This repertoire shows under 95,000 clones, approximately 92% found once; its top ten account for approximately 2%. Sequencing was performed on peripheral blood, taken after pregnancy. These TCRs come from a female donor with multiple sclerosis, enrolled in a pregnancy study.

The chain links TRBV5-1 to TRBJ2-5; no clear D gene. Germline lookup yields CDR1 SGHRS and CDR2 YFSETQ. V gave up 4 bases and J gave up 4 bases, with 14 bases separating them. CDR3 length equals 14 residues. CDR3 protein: CASSTFSPGETQYF. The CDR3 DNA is TGCGCCAGCAGCACCTTTTCACCGGGAGAGACCCAGTACTTC. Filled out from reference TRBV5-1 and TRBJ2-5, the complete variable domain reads KAGVTQTPRYLIKTRGQQVTLSCSPISGHRSVSWYQQTPGQGLQFLFEYFSETQRNKGNFPGRFSGRQFSNSRSEMNVSTLELGDSALYLCASSTFSPGETQYFGPGTRLLVL.

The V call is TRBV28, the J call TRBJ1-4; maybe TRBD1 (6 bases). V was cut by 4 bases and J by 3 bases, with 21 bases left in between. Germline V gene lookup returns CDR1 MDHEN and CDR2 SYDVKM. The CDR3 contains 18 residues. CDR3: CASSSRGGAGVANEKLFF. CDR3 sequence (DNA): TGTGCCAGCAGTTCCCGTGGGGGGGCAGGAGTTGCTAATGAAAAACTGTTTTTT.

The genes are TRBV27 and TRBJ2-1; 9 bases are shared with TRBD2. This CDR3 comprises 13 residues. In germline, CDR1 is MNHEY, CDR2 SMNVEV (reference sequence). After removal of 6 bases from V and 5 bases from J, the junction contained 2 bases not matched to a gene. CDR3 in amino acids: CASRAGGNNEQFF. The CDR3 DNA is TGTGCCAGCAGAGCGGGAGGCAACAATGAGCAGTTCTTC.

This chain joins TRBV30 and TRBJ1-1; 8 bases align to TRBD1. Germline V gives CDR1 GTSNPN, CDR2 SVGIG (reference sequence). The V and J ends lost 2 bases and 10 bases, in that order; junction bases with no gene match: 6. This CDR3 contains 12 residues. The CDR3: CAWSLQGASAFF. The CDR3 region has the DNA TGTGCCTGGAGTCTTCAGGGGGCTTCAGCTTTCTTT.

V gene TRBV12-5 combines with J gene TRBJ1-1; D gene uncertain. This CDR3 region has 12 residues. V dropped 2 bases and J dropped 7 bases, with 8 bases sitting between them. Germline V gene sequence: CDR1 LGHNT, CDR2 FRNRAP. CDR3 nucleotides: TGTGCTAGTGGTTTGATTTCAGTTGAAGCTTTCTTT. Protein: CASGLISVEAFF.

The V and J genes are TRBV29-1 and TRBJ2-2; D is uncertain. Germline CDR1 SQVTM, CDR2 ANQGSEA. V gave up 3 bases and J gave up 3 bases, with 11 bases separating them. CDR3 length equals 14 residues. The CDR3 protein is CSVDSKRDTGELFF. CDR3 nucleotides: TGCAGCGTTGACTCCAAACGCGACACCGGGGAGCTGTTTTTT.

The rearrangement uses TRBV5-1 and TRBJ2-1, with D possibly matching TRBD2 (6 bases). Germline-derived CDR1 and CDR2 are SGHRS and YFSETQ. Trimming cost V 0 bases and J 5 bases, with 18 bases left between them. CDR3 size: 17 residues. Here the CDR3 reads CASSLEVAGLDNNEQFF. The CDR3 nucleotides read TGCGCCAGCAGCTTGGAGGTCGCGGGACTGGATAACAATGAGCAGTTCTTC.

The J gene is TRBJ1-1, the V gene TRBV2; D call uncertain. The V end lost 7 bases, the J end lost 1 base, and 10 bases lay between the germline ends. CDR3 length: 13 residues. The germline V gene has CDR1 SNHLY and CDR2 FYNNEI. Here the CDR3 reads CASIEEWNTEAFF. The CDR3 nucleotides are TGTGCCAGCATCGAGGAATGGAACACTGAAGCTTTCTTT.

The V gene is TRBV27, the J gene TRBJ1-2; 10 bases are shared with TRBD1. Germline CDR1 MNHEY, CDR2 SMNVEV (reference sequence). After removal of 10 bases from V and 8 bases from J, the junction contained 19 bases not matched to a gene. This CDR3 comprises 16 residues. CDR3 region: CATKSPGQGLKRGYTF. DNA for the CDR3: TGTGCCACCAAATCACCGGGACAGGGGCTAAAACGGGGCTACACCTTC.

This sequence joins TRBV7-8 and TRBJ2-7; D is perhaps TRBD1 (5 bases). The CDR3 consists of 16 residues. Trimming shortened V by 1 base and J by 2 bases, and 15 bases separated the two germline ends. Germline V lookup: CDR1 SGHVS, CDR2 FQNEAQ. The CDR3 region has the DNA TGTGCCAGCAGCTTAGATTCGGCAGGGTTGACCTACGAGCAGTACTTC. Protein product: CASSLDSAGLTYEQYF.

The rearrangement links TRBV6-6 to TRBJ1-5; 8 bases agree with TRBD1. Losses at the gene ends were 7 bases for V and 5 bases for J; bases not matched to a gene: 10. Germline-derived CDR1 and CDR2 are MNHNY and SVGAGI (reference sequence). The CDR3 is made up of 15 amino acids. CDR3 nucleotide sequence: TGTGCCAGCACTCCACAGGGGGTCCCTGATCAGCCCCAGCATTTT. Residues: CASTPQGVPDQPQHF.

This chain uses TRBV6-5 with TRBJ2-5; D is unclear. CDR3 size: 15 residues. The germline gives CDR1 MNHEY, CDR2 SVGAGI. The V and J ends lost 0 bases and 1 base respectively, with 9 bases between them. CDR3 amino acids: CASSYSITAQETQYF. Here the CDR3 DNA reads TGTGCCAGCAGTTACTCGATCACAGCCCAAGAGACCCAGTACTTC.

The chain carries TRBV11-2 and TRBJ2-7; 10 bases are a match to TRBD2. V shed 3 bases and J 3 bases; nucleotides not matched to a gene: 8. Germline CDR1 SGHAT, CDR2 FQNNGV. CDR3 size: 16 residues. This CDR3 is CASSLGTSDRYYEQYF. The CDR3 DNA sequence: TGTGCCAGCAGCTTGGGGACTAGCGATAGGTACTACGAGCAGTACTTC.

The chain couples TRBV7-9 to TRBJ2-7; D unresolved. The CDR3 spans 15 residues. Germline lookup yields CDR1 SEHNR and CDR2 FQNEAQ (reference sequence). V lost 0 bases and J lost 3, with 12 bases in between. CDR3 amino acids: CASSLATPPSYEQYF. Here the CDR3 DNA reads TGTGCCAGCAGCTTAGCGACCCCCCCTAGCTACGAGCAGTACTTC.

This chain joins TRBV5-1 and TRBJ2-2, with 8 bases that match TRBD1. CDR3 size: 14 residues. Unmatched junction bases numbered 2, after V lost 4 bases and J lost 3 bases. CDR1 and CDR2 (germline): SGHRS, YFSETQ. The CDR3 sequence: CASSRGQDTGELFF. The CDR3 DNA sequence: TGCGCCAGCAGCAGGGGACAGGACACCGGGGAGCTGTTTTTT. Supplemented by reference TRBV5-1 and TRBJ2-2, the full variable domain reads KAGVTQTPRYLIKTRGQQVTLSCSPISGHRSVSWYQQTPGQGLQFLFEYFSETQRNKGNFPGRFSGRQFSNSRSEMNVSTLELGDSALYLCASSRGQDTGELFFGEGSRLTVL.

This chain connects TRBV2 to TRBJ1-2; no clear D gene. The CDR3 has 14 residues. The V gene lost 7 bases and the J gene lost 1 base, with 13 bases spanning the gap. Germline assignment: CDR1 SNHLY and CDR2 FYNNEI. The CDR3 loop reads CASKYTSVNYGYTF. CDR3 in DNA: TGTGCCAGCAAATACACCAGCGTTAACTATGGCTACACCTTC.

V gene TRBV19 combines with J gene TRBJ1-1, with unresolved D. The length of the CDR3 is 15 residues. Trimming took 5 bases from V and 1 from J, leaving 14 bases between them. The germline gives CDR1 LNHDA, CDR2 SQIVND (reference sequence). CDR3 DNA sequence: TGTGCCAGTAGTCCCCAGTGGGCTGAGAACACTGAAGCTTTCTTT. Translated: CASSPQWAENTEAFF.

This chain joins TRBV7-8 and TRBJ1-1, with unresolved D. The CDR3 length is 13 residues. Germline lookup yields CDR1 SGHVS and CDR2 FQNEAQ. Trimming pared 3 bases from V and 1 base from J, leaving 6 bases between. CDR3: CASSFLPNTEAFF. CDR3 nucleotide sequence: TGTGCCAGCAGCTTTCTTCCGAACACTGAAGCTTTCTTT.

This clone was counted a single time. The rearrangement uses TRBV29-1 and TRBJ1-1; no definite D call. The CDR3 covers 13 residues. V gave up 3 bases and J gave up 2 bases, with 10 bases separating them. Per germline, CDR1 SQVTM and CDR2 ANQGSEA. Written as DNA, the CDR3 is TGCAGCGTTGACGGGGTGGGTAACACTGAAGCTTTCTTT. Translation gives CSVDGVGNTEAFF.

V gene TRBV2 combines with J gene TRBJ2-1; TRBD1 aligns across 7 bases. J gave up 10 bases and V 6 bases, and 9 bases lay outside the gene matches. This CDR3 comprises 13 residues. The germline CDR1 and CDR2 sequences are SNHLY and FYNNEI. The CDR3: CASSPTGDREQFF. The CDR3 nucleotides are TGTGCCAGCAGCCCAACAGGGGACCGAGAGCAGTTCTTC.

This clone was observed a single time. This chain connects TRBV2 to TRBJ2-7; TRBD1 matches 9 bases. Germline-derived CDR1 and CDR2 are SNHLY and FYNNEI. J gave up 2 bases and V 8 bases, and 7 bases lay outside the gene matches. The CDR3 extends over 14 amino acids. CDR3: CASPKDRGTYEQYF. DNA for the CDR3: TGTGCCAGCCCGAAGGACAGGGGCACCTACGAGCAGTACTTC.

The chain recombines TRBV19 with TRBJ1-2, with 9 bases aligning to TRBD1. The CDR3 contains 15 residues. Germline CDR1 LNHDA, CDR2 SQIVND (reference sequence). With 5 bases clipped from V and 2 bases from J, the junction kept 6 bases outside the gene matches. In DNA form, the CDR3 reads TGTGCCAGTAGTCCCTCTACAGGGGGCAACTATGGCTACACCTTC. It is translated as CASSPSTGGNYGYTF.

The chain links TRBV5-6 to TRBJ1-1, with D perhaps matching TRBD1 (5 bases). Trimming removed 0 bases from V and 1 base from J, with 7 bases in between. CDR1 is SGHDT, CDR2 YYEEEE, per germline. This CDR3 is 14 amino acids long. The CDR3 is CASSLGQRNTEAFF. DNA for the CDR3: TGTGCCAGCAGCTTGGGACAGAGGAACACTGAAGCTTTCTTT.

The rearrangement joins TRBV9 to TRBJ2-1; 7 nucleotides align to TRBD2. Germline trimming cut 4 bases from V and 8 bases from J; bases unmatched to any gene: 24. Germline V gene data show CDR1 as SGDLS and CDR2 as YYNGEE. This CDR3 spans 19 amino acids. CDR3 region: CASSFRGSEGRAMGDEQFF. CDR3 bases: TGTGCCAGCAGCTTCCGAGGGTCTGAGGGGAGGGCCATGGGCGATGAGCAGTTCTTC.

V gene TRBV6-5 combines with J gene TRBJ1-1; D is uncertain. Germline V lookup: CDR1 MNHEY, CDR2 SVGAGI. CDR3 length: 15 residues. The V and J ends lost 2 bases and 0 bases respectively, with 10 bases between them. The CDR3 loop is CASSYGRPVNTEAFF. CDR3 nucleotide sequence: TGTGCCAGCAGTTACGGCCGTCCTGTGAACACTGAAGCTTTCTTT.

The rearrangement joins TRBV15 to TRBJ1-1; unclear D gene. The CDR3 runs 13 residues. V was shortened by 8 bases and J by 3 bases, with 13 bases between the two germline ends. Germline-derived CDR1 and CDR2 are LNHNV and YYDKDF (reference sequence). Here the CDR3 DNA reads TGTGCCACCGCCCTTGGAGAGGACACTGAAGCTTTCTTT. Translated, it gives CATALGEDTEAFF.

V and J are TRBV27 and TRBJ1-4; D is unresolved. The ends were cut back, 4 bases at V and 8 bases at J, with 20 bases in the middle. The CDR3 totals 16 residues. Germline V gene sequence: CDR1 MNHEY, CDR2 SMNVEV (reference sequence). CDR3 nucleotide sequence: TGTGCCAGCAGTTCTCTCCCCGGATCAGGTCAGGAAAAACTGTTTTTT. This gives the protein CASSSLPGSGQEKLFF.